Listed below are T cell receptor beta chains from one sample, sequenced in a study of OX40 agonist ivuxolimab in advanced cancers. Data came from immunoSEQ multiplex PCR; TCRdb stores just in-frame clones and leaves some out. This table has around 46,000 clones, around nine tenths appearing once. This sample comprised CD4+ or CD8+ T cells sorted from blood, obtained in a trial of the OX40 agonist ivuxolimab. Receptors originate from an adult with an advanced solid tumor such as melanoma, head and neck, liver or kidney cancer. Both conserved end residues are part of each CDR3. D genes are given only for firm matches. The listing skips clone size in some rows; elsewhere it reads once, few, many or a size class.

CASSLGLSYNEQFF | TGTGCCAGCAGCTTAGGGCTCTCCTACAATGAGCAGTTCTTC | once | . | TRBJ2-1 | TRBV7-9
CASSIGGGHLNQPQHF | TGTGCCAGTAGTATTGGGGGGGGACACCTCAATCAGCCCCAGCATTTT | . | . | TRBJ1-5 | TRBV19
CASSGDPHESNQPQHF | TGTGCCAGCAGTGGGGACCCGCACGAAAGCAATCAGCCCCAGCATTTT | . | . | TRBJ1-5 | TRBV6-6
CASSVDLVGYYTF | TGTGCCAGCAGCGTAGACCTGGTTGGTTACTACACCTTC | . | . | TRBJ1-2 | TRBV7-9
CASSGGARAPSYNEQFF | TGTGCCAGCAGTGGAGGCGCAAGGGCCCCTTCCTACAATGAGCAGTTCTTC | . | . | TRBJ2-1 | TRBV27
CASSFRTDSYEQYF | TGTGCCAGCAGCTTTCGGACAGACTCCTACGAGCAGTACTTC | once | . | TRBJ2-7 | TRBV5-8
CASSLTGTYEQYF | TGTGCCAGCAGCTTAACGGGGACCTACGAGCAGTACTTC | . | . | TRBJ2-7 | TRBV11-2
CASSLIRLAGVVNEQFF | TGTGCCAGCAGCTTAATAAGACTAGCGGGAGTGGTAAATGAGCAGTTCTTC | . | TRBD2 | TRBJ2-1 | TRBV5-8
CASSLTGSLRHVSYNSPLHF | TGTGCCAGCAGTTTAACAGGGTCTCTTCGTCACGTATCCTATAATTCACCCCTCCACTTT | . | . | TRBJ1-6 | TRBV27
CASSPGGGGRETQYF | TGTGCCAGCAGCCCTGGGGGTGGAGGGCGGGAGACCCAGTACTTC | . | . | TRBJ2-5 | TRBV28